The clone carrying this TCR beta chain was counted at least ten times. The data were obtained in a study of Graves' ophthalmopathy and Graves' hyperthyroidism. Researchers took RNA transcripts and amplified TCR beta CDR3 regions from them. HTBI-primed first-round RT-PCR preceded second-round multiplex PCR. MiXCR, run by TCRdb on the multiplex PCR reads, gives a single entry per CDR3 protein. This table has about 200,000 distinct CDR3 sequences, around 30% appearing once. What was sequenced was peripheral blood. The sequence was collected from a man aged 50-60 years with Graves' ophthalmopathy.

As DNA, the CDR3 is TGTGCCAGGGAGACGGGACCCTTTCAAGAGACCCAGTACTTC. Translated, it gives CARETGPFQETQYF. The chain employs TRBV12-3 or TRBV12-4 and TRBJ2-5, with D tentatively TRBD1 or TRBD2 (5 bases each). This CDR3 has 14 amino acids. Trimming took 9 bases from V and 2 from J, leaving 16 bases between them.